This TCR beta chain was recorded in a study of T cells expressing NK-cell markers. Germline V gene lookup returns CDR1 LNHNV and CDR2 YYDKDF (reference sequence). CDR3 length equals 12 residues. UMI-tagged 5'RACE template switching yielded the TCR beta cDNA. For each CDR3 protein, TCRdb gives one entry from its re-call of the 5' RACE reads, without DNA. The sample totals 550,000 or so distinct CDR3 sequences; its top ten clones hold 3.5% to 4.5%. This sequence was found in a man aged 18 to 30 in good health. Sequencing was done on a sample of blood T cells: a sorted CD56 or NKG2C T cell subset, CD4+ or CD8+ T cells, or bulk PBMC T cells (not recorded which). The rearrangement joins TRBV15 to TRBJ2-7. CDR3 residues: CATRGLTYEQYF.